Listed below are T cell receptor beta chains from one sample, sequenced in a study of blood T cell repertoires in COVID-19. TCRdb keeps only in-frame clones here, not all; method: immunoSEQ multiplex PCR. The data contain about 340,000 clones, around 88% of them seen just once; the ten biggest clones take up around 7.4%. Sample: peripheral blood. The receptors here all came from a woman aged 60-70 years with COVID-19, enrolled during active disease. Both conserved end residues are part of each CDR3. The order of the fields is D gene, V gene, J gene, clone size, CDR3 protein, CDR3 DNA. The D gene is left open where the match is weak. Clone sizes are given selectively: once, few, many, or a class where the clone is expanded.

NA,TRBV30,TRBJ1-2,NA,CAAEGVTRDGYTF,TGTGCCGCGGAGGGAGTCACGAGAGATGGCTACACCTTC
TRBD1,TRBV29-1,TRBJ1-4,NA,CSVTGTGANEKLFF,TGCAGCGTTACCGGGACAGGAGCTAATGAAAAACTGTTTTTT
NA,TRBV5-5,TRBJ2-3,NA,CASSLGTFLVDTQYF,TGTGCCAGCAGCTTGGGCACCTTCCTAGTAGATACGCAGTATTTT
NA,TRBV10-3,TRBJ1-2,once,CAINPQGYGYTF,TGTGCCATCAACCCTCAGGGATATGGCTACACCTTC
TRBD2,TRBV6-5,TRBJ2-3,NA,CASSYKWGRGDTQYF,TGTGCCAGCAGTTACAAGTGGGGGAGGGGAGATACGCAGTATTTT
NA,TRBV3-1/TRBV3-2,TRBJ2-6,NA,CASSQGQARNRANVLTF,TGTGCCAGCAGCCAAGGGCAGGCTCGTAATAGGGCCAACGTCCTGACTTTC
TRBD2,TRBV18,TRBJ2-3,NA,CASSQGLADSYTQYF,TGTGCCAGCTCACAGGGACTAGCGGACTCGTATACGCAGTATTTT
NA,TRBV2,TRBJ2-3,NA,CASSGTRQRNTDTQYF,TGTGCCAGCAGTGGTACTAGGCAACGGAACACAGATACGCAGTATTTT
NA,TRBV6-1,TRBJ2-7,NA,CASSEIYGVRYEQYF,TGTGCCAGCAGTGAAATTTACGGGGTGAGGTACGAGCAGTACTTC
NA,TRBV5-6,TRBJ2-1,few,CASSFGLPYNEQFF,TGTGCCAGCAGCTTCGGGTTACCCTACAATGAGCAGTTCTTC
TRBD1,TRBV28,TRBJ1-5,NA,CASINQGGQGLNQPQHF,TGTGCCAGCATTAACCAAGGGGGACAGGGACTCAATCAGCCCCAGCATTTT
TRBD1,TRBV6-5,TRBJ1-1,NA,CASSDRGRAEAFF,TGTGCCAGCAGCGACAGGGGTCGGGCTGAAGCTTTCTTT
TRBD1,TRBV5-6,TRBJ2-7,NA,CASSEDRAYEQYF,TGTGCCAGCAGCGAGGACAGGGCGTACGAGCAGTACTTC
NA,TRBV21-1,TRBJ2-1,NA,CASSKPPLTGQGPSYNEQFF,TGTGCCAGCAGCAAACCACCCCTTACGGGACAGGGGCCATCCTACAATGAGCAGTTCTTC
NA,TRBV10-3,TRBJ1-6,NA,CATGTGRYNSPLHF,TGTGCCACTGGAACTGGGCGTTATAATTCACCCCTCCACTTT
NA,TRBV6-5,TRBJ2-5,NA,CASSFQASQETQYF,TGTGCCAGCAGTTTCCAGGCGTCCCAAGAGACCCAGTACTTC
NA,TRBV11-2,TRBJ2-1,NA,CASSLGTNYYNEQFF,TGTGCCAGCAGCTTAGGGACTAACTACTACAATGAGCAGTTCTTC
NA,TRBV6-5,TRBJ1-5,NA,CASSTKTNQPQHF,TGTGCCAGCAGTACAAAAACCAATCAGCCCCAGCATTTT
TRBD2,TRBV3-1/TRBV3-2,TRBJ2-5,NA,CASSLGSTSGGAWETQYF,TGTGCCAGCAGCCTGGGATCGACTAGCGGGGGGGCATGGGAGACCCAGTACTTC
NA,TRBV21-1,TRBJ1-3,NA,CASSKIRQGNTIYF,TGTGCCAGCAGCAAAATTCGACAGGGGAACACCATATATTTT
NA,TRBV6-2/TRBV6-3,TRBJ1-1,NA,CASSRSGGRTPEAFF,TGTGCCAGCAGTCGCTCCGGGGGGCGAACGCCTGAAGCTTTCTTT
NA,TRBV5-6,TRBJ2-7,NA,CASSLVLEGGEQYF,TGTGCCAGCAGCTTGGTACTGGAGGGAGGAGAGCAGTACTTC
TRBD1,TRBV7-8,TRBJ2-1,NA,CASSHEGATYNEQFF,TGTGCCAGCAGCCACGAGGGGGCTACCTACAATGAGCAGTTCTTC
NA,TRBV18,TRBJ2-3,few,CASSRKAGAGTDTQYF,TGTGCCAGCTCACGCAAAGCAGGGGCCGGCACAGATACGCAGTATTTT
NA,TRBV18,TRBJ2-3,NA,CASSPPSSTDTQYF,TGTGCCAGCTCACCCCCCTCTAGCACAGATACGCAGTATTTT
TRBD1,TRBV7-2,TRBJ1-5,NA,CASSLSGRGSGQPQHF,TGTGCCAGCAGCTTAAGTGGCAGGGGGTCGGGTCAGCCCCAGCATTTT